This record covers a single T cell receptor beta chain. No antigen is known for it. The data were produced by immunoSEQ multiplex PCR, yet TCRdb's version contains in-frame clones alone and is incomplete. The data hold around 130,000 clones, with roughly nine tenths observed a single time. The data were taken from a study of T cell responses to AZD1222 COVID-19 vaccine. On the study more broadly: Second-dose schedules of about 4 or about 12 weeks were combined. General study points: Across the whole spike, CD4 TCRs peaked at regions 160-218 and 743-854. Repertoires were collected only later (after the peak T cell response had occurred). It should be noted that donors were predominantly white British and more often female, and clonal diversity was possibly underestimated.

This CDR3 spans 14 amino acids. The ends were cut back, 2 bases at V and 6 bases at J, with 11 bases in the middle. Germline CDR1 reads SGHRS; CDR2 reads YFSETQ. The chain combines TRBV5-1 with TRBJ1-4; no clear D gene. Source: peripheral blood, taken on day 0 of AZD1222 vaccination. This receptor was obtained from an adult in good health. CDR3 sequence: CASSFDNGDEKLFF. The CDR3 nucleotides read TGCGCCAGCAGCTTCGATAACGGCGATGAAAAACTGTTTTTT. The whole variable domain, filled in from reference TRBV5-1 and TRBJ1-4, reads KAGVTQTPRYLIKTRGQQVTLSCSPISGHRSVSWYQQTPGQGLQFLFEYFSETQRNKGNFPGRFSGRQFSNSRSEMNVSTLELGDSALYLCASSFDNGDEKLFFGSGTQLSVL.